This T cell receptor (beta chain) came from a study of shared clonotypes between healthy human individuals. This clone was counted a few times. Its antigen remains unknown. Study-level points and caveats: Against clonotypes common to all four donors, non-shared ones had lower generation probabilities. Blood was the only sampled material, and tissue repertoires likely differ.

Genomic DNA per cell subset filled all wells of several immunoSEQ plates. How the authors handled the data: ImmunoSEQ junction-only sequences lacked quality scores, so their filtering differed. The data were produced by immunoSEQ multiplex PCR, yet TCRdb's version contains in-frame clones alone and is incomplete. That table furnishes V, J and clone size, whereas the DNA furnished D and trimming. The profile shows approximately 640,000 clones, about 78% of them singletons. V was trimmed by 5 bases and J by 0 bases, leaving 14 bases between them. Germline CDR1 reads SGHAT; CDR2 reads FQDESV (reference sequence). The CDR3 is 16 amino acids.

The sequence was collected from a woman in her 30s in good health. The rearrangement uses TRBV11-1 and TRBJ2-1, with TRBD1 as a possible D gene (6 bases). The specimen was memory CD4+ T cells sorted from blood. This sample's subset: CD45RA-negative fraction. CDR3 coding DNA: TGTGCCAGCAGCCCCGACCGCAGGGGCTCCTACAATGAGCAGTTCTTC. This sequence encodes CASSPDRRGSYNEQFF.